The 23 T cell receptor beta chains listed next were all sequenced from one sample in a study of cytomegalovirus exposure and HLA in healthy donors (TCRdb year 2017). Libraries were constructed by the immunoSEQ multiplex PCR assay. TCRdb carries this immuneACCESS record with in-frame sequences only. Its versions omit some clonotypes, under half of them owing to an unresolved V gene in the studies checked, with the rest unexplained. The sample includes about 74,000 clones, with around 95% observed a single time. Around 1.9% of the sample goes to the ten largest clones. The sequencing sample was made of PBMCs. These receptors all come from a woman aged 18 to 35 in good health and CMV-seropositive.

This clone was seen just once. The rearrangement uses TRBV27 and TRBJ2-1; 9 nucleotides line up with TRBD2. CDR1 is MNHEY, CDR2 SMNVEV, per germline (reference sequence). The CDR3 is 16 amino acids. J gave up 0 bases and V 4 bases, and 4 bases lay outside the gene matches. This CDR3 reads CASSYSSGDSYNEQFF. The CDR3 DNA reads TGTGCCAGCAGTTACTCTAGCGGGGACTCCTACAATGAGCAGTTCTTC.

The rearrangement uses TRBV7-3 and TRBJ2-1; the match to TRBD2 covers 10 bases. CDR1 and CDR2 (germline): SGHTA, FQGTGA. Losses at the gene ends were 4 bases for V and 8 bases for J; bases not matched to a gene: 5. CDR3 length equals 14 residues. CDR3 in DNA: TGTGCCAGCAGCTCACCGACTAGCGGGTATGAGCAGTTCTTC. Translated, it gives CASSSPTSGYEQFF.

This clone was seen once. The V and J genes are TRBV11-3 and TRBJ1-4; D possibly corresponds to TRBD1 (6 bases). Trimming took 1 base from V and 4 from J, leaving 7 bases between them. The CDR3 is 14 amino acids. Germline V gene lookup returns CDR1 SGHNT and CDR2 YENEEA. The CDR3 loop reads CASSLGQVNEKLFF. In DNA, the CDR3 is TGTGCCAGCAGCTTAGGACAGGTTAATGAAAAACTGTTTTTT.

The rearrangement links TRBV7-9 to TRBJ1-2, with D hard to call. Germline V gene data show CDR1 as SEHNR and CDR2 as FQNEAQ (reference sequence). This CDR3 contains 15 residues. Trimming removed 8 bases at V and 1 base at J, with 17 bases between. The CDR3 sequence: CASGPRSRLNYGYTF. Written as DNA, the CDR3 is TGTGCCAGCGGCCCCCGGTCCAGGCTTAACTATGGCTACACCTTC.

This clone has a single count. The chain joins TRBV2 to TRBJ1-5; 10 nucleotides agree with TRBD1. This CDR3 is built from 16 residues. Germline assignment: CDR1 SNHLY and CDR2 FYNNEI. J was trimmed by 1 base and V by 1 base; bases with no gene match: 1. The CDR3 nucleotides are TGTGCCAGCAGTGAAGAGGGACAGGGGAGCAATCAGCCCCAGCATTTT. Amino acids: CASSEEGQGSNQPQHF. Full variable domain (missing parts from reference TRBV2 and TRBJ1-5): EPEVTQTPSHQVTQMGQEVILRCVPISNHLYFYWYRQILGQKVEFLVSFYNNEISEKSEIFDDQFSVERPDGSNFTLKIRSTKLEDSAMYFCASSEEGQGSNQPQHFGDGTRLSIL.

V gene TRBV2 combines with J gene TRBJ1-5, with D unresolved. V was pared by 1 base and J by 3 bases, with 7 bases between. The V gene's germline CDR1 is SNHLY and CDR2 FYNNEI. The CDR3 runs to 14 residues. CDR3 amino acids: CASSEGSYNQPQHF. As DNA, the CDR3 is TGTGCCAGCAGTGAAGGGTCCTACAATCAGCCCCAGCATTTT.

CDR3 protein: CASSQARERDRGFMNTEAFF. DNA of the CDR3: TGTGCCAGCAGCCAAGCCCGTGAACGGGACAGGGGATTTATGAACACTGAAGCTTTCTTT. The chain carries TRBV14 and TRBJ1-1; TRBD1 aligns across 10 bases. V gave up 1 base and J gave up 0 bases; unmatched junction bases: 14. The germline V gene encodes CDR1 SGHDN and CDR2 FVKESK. CDR3 size: 20 residues.

Here the CDR3 DNA reads TGTGCCAGCAGTTCCGGGACAGCGATCCAAGAGACCCAGTACTTC. As protein: CASSSGTAIQETQYF. This chain uses TRBV6-5 with TRBJ2-5; TRBD1 agrees at 7 bases. Germline assignment: CDR1 MNHEY and CDR2 SVGAGI. This CDR3 spans 15 amino acids. V shed 4 bases, J shed 1 base, and the junction held 6 bases outside the gene matches.

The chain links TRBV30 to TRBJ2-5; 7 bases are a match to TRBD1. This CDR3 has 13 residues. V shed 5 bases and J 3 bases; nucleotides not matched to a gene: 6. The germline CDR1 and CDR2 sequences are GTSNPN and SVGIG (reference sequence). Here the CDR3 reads CAWDRDRKETQYF. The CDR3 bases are TGTGCCTGGGACCGGGACAGAAAAGAGACCCAGTACTTC.

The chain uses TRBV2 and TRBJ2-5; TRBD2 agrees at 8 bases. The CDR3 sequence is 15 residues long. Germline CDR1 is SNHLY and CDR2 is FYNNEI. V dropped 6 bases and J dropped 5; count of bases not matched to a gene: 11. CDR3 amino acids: CASSPRTGGLETQYF. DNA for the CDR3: TGTGCCAGCAGCCCCAGGACGGGAGGGCTGGAGACCCAGTACTTC.

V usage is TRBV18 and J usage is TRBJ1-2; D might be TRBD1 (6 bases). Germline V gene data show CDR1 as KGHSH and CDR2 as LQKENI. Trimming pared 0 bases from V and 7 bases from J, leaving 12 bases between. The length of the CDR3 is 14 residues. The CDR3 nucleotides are TGTGCCAGCTCACCACCGACGAACAGGGTTGGCTACACCTTC. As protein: CASSPPTNRVGYTF.

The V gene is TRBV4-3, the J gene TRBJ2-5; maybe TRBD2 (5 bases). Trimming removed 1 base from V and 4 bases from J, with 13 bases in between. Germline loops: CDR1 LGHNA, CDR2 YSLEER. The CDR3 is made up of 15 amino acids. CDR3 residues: CASSQGRGPGETQYF. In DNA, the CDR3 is TGCGCCAGCAGCCAAGGTCGAGGGCCGGGAGAGACCCAGTACTTC.

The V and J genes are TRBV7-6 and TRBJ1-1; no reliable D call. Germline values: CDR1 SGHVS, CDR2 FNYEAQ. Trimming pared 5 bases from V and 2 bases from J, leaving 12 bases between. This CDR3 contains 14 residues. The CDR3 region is CASSSGLGNTEAFF. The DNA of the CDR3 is TGTGCCAGCAGCAGCGGGTTGGGTAACACTGAAGCTTTCTTT.

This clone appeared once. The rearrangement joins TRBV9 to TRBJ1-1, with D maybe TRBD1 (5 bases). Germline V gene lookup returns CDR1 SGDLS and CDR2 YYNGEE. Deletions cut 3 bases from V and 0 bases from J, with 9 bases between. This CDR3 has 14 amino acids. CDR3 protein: CASSGGHLNTEAFF. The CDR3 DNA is TGTGCCAGCAGCGGCGGACATTTGAACACTGAAGCTTTCTTT.

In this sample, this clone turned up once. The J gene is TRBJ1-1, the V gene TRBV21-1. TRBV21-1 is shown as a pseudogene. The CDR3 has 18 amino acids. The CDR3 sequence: CASSKALGAGAMNTEAFF. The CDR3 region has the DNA TGTGCCAGCAGCAAAGCGTTGGGAGCGGGGGCCATGAACACTGAAGCTTTCTTT.

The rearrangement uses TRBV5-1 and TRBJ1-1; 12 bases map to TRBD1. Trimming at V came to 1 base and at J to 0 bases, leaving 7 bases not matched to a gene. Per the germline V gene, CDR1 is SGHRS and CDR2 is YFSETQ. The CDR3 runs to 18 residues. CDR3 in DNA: TGCGCCAGCAGCTTGTTGGAGGGACAGGGGGCTCTGAACACTGAAGCTTTCTTT. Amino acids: CASSLLEGQGALNTEAFF. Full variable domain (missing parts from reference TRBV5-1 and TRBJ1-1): KAGVTQTPRYLIKTRGQQVTLSCSPISGHRSVSWYQQTPGQGLQFLFEYFSETQRNKGNFPGRFSGRQFSNSRSEMNVSTLELGDSALYLCASSLLEGQGALNTEAFFGQGTRLTVV.

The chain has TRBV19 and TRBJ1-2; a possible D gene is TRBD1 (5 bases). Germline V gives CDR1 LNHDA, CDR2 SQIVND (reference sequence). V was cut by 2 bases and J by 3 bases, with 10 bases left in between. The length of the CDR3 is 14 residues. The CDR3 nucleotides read TGTGCCAGTAGTATACTGGGCAGGGACTATGGCTACACCTTC. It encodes CASSILGRDYGYTF.

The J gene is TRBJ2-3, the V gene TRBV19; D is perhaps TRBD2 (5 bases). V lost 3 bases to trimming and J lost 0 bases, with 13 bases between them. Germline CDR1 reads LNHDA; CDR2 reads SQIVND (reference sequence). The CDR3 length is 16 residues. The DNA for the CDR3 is TGTGCCAGTAGTATTGGAGCGGCGACTAGCACAGATACGCAGTATTTT. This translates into CASSIGAATSTDTQYF.

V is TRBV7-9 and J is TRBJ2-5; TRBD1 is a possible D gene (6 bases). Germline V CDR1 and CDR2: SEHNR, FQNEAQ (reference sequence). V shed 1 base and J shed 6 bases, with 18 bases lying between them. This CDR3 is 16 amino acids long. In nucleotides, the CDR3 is TGTGCCAGCAGCTTAGAATCTCTCCTACAGGGACAGACCCAGTACTTC. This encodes CASSLESLLQGQTQYF. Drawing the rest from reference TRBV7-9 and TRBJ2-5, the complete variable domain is DTGVSQNPRHKITKRGQNVTFRCDPISEHNRLYWYRQTLGQGPEFLTYFQNEAQLEKSRLLSDRFSAERPKGSFSTLEIQRTEQGDSAMYLCASSLESLLQGQTQYFGPGTRLLVL.

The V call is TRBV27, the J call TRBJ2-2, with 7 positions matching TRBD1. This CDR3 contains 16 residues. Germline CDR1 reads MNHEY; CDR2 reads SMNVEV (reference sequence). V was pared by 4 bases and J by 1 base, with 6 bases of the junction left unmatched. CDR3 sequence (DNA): TGTGCCAGCAGTTCCTTCGGGACAGTGAACACCGGGGAGCTGTTTTTT. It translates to CASSSFGTVNTGELFF.

CDR3 residues: CASSLLGLYNEQFF. For the CDR3, the DNA is TGTGCCAGCAGCTTACTTGGCTTATACAATGAGCAGTTCTTC. The rearrangement uses TRBV7-9 and TRBJ2-1; D is unclear. Germline V CDR1 and CDR2: SEHNR, FQNEAQ (reference sequence). The CDR3 has 14 residues. Trimming took off 2 bases at V and 4 bases at J, with 9 bases between the two ends.

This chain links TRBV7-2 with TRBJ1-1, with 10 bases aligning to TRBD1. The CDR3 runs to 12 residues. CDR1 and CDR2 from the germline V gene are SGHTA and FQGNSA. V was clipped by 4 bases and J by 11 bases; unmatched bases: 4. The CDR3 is CASSWGTGVAFF. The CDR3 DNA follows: TGTGCCAGCAGCTGGGGGACAGGGGTGGCTTTCTTT.

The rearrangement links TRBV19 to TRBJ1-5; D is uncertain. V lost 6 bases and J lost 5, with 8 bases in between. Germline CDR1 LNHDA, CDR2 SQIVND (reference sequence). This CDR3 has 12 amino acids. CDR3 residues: CASRNLYQPQHF. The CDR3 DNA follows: TGTGCCAGTAGAAACTTGTATCAGCCCCAGCATTTT.